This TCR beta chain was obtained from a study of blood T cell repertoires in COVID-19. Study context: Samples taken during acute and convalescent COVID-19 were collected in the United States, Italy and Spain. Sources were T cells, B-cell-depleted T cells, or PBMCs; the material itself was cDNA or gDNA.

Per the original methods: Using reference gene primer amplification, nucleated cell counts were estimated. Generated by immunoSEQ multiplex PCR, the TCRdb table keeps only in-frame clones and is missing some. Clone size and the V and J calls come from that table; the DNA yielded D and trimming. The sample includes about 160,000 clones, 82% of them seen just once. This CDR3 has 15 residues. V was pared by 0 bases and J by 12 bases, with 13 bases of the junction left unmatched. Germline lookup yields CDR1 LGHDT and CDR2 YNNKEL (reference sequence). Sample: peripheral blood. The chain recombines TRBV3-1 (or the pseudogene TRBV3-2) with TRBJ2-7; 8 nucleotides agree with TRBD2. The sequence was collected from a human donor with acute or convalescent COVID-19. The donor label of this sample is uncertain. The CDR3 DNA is TGTGCCAGCAGCCAAGACCCTAGGGGTCGGGGGGGCCGGTACTTC. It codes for CASSQDPRGRGGRYF.